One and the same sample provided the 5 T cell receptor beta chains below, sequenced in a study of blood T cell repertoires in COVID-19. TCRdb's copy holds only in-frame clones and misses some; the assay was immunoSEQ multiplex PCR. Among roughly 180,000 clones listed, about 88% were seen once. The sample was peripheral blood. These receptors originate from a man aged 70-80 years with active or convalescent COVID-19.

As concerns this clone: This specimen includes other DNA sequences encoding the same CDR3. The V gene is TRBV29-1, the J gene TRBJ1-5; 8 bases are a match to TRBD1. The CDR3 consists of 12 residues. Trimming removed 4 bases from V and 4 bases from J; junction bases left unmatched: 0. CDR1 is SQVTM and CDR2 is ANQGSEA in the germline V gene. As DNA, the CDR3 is TGCAGCGTTGGACAGGGGAATCAGCCCCAGCATTTT. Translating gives CSVGQGNQPQHF.

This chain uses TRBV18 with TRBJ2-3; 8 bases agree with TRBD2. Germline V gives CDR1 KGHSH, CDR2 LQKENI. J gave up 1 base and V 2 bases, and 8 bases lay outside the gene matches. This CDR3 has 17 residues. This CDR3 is CASSPTVSSGGTDTQYF. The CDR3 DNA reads TGTGCCAGCTCACCAACTGTGAGTAGCGGGGGCACAGATACGCAGTATTTT.

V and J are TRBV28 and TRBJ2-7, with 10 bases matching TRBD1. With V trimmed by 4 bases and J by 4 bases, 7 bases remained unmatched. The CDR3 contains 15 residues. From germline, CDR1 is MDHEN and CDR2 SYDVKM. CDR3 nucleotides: TGTGCCAGCAGTTCCTCCCGGGACAGGGGTTACGAGCAGTACTTC. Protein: CASSSSRDRGYEQYF.

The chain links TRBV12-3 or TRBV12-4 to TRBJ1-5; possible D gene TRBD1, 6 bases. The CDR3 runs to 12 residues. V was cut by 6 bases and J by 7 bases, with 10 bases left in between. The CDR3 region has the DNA TGTGCCAGCAGCCTAGGGGGACAGCCCCAGCATTTT. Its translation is CASSLGGQPQHF.

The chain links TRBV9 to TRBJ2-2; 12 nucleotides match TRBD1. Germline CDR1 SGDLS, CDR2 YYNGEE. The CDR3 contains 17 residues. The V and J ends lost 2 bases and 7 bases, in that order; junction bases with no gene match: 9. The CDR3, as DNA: TGTGCCAGCAGCGTCAACCCGGGACAGGGGGCGGGCGGGGAGCTGTTTTTT. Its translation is CASSVNPGQGAGGELFF. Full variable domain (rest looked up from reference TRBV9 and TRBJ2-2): DSGVTQTPKHLITATGQRVTLRCSPRSGDLSVYWYQQSLDQGLQFLIQYYNGEERAKGNILERFSAQQFPDLHSELNLSSLELGDSALYFCASSVNPGQGAGGELFFGEGSRLTVL.